What follows is one TCR beta chain and its context. Germline CDR1 and CDR2: KGHSH and LQKENI. Trimming shortened V by 2 bases and J by 1 base, and 4 bases separated the two germline ends. This CDR3 comprises 13 residues. This sample was included in a study of T-cell reconstitution after alpha-beta-depleted transplantation in children. Unique molecular identifiers were incorporated into the prepared TCRbeta library. One entry per CDR3 protein results from TCRdb running MiXCR on the PCR reads. The data hold just over 350,000 distinct CDR3 sequences, with 13% observed a single time. The sequence came from a human donor who donated a stem cell graft to a child with Fanconi anemia. V usage is TRBV18 and J usage is TRBJ2-3, with D unresolved. The source was PBMCs, collected from the stem cell graft. This CDR3 is CASSPVGTDTQYF. The CDR3, as DNA: TGTGCCAGCTCACCAGTGGGCACAGATACGCAGTATTTT.